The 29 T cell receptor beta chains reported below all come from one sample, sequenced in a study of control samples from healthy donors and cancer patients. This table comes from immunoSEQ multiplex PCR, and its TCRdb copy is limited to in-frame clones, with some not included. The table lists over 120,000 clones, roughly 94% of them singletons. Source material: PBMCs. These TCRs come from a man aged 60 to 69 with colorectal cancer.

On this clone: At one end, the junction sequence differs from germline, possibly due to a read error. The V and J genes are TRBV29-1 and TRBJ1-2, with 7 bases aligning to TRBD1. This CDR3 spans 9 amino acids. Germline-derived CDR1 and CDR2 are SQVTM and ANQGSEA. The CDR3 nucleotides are TGCAGCGTTGAAGGACAGGGCCGCTTC. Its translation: CSVEGQGRF.

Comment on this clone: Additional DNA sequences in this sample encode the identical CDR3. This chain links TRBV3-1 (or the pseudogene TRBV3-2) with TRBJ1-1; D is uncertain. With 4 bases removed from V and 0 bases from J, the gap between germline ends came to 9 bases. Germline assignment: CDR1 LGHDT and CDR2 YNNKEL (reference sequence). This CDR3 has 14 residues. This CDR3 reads CASSLGQVNTEAFF. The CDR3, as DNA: TGTGCCAGCAGCCTCGGGCAGGTGAACACTGAAGCTTTCTTT.

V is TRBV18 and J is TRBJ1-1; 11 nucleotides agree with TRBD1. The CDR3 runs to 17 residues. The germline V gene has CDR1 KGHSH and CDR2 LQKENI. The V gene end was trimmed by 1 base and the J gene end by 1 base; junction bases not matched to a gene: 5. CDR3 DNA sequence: TGTGCCAGCTCACCACGGGGACAGGGGGTCGAGAACACTGAAGCTTTCTTT. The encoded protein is CASSPRGQGVENTEAFF. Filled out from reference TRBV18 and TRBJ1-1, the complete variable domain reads NAGVMQNPRHLVRRRGQEARLRCSPMKGHSHVYWYRQLPEEGLKFMVYLQKENIIDESGMPKERFSAEFPKEGPSILRIQQVVRGDSAAYFCASSPRGQGVENTEAFFGQGTRLTVV.

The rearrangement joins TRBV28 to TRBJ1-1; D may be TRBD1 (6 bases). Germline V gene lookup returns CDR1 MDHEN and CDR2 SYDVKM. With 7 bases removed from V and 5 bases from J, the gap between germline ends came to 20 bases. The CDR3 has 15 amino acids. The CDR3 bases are TGTGCCAGCACCACTCCCGGGGAGGGGGGGACTGAAGCTTTCTTT. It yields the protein CASTTPGEGGTEAFF.

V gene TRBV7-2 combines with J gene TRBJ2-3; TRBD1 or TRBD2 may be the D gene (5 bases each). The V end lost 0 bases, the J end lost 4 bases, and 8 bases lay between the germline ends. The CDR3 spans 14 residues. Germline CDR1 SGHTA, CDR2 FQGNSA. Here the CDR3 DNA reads TGTGCCAGCAGCTTAGCGGGGGTCCCAGATACGCAGTATTTT. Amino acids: CASSLAGVPDTQYF.

The CDR3 nucleotides read TGTGCCAGCAGCCCGTGGGACCCCAGGAGGACTGAAGCTTTCTTT. It encodes CASSPWDPRRTEAFF. The V gene is TRBV13, the J gene TRBJ1-1, with D perhaps matching TRBD1 (5 bases). Germline V lookup: CDR1 PRHDT, CDR2 FYEKMQ (reference sequence). Trimming pared 5 bases from V and 5 bases from J, leaving 18 bases between. The CDR3 contains 15 residues.

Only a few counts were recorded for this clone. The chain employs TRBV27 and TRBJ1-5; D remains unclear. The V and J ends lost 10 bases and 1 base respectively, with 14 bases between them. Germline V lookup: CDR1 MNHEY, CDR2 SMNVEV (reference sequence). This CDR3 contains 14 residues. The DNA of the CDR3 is TGTGCCATTCGAGAAGGGTTAAGCAATCAGCCCCAGCATTTT. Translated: CAIREGLSNQPQHF.

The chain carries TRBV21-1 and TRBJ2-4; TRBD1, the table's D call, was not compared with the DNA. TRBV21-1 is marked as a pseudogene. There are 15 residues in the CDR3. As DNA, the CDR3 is TGTGCCAGCAGCTCCGAGGGTGACAGGGGAAACATTCAGTACTTC. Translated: CASSSEGDRGNIQYF.

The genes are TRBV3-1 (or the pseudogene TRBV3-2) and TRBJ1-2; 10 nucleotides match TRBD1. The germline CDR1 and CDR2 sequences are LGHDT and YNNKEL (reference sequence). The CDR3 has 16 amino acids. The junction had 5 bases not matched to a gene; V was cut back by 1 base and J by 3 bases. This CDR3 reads CASSQGRTGGDYGYTF. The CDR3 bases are TGTGCCAGCAGCCAAGGCCGGACAGGGGGGGACTATGGCTACACCTTC.

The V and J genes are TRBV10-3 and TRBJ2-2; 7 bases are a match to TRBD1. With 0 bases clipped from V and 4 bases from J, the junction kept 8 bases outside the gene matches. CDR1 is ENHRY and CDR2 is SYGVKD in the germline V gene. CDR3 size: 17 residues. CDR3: CAISESGDRVGTGELFF. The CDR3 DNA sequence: TGTGCCATCAGTGAGTCGGGAGACAGGGTCGGCACCGGGGAGCTGTTTTTT.

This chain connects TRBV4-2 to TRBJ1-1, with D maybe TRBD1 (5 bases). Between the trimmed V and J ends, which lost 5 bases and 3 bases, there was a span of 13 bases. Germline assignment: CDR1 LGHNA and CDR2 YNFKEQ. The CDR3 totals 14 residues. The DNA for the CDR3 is TGTGCCAGCAGCTATACAGGTGCGGACACTGAAGCTTTCTTT. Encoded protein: CASSYTGADTEAFF.

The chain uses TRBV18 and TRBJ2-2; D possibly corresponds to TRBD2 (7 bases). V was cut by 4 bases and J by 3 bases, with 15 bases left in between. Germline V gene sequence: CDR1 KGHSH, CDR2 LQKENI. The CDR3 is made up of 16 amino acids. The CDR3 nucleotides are TGTGCCAGCTCACGGAGGGGGGGCGAAGACACCGGGGAGCTGTTTTTT. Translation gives CASSRRGGEDTGELFF.

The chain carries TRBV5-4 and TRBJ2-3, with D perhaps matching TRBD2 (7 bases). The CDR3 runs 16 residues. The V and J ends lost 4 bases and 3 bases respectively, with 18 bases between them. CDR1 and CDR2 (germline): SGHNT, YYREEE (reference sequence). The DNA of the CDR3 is TGTGCCAGCAGCCTGAAGTGGGGGGGCCAAACAGATACGCAGTATTTT. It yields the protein CASSLKWGGQTDTQYF.

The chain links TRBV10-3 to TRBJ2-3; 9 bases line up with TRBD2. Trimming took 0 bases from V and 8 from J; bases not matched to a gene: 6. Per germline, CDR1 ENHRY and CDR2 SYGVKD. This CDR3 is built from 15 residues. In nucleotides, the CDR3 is TGTGCCATCAGTGAGTCGACTAGCGGCGAGCGTACGCAGTATTTT. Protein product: CAISESTSGERTQYF.

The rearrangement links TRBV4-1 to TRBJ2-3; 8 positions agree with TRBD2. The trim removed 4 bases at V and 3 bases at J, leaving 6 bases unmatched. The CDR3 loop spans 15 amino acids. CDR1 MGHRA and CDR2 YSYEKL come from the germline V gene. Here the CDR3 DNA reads TGCGCCAGCAGCCCCTCGTTAGCGGGGACAGATACGCAGTATTTT. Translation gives CASSPSLAGTDTQYF.

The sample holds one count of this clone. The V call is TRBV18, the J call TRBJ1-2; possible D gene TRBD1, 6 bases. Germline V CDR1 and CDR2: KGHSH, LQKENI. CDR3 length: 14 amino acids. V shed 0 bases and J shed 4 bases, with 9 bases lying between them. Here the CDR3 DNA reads TGTGCCAGCTCACCACCACAGGGAACCTATGGCTACACCTTC. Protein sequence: CASSPPQGTYGYTF.

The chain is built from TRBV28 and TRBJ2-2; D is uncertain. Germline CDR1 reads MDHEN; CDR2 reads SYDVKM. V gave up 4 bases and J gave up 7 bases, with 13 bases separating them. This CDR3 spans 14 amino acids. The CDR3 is CASSSPSPIGELFF. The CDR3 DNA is TGTGCCAGCAGTTCCCCGTCACCCATCGGGGAGCTGTTTTTT.

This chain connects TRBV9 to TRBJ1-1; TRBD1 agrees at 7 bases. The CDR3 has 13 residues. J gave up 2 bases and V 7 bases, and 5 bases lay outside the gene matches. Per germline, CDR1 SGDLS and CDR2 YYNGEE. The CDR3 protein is CASGRDSNTEAFF. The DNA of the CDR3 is TGTGCCAGCGGCCGGGACAGCAACACTGAAGCTTTCTTT.

The CDR3 here is CASSRDQLMNTEAFF. CDR3 bases: TGTGCCAGCAGTCGGGACCAATTGATGAACACTGAAGCTTTCTTT. The genes are TRBV2 and TRBJ1-1; weak D call: TRBD1 (5 bases). With 5 bases removed from V and 0 bases from J, the gap between germline ends came to 13 bases. Germline V gives CDR1 SNHLY, CDR2 FYNNEI. The CDR3 covers 15 residues.

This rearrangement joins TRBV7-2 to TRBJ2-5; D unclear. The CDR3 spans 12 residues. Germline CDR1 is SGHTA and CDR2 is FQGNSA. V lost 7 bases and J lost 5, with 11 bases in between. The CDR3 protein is CASTPLMETQYF. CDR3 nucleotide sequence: TGTGCCAGCACCCCTCTTATGGAGACCCAGTACTTC.

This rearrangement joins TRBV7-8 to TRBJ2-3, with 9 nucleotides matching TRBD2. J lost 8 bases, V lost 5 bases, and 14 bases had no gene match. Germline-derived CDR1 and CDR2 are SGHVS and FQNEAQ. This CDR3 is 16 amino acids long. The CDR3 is CASSALDGGGALTQYF. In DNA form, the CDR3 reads TGTGCCAGCAGCGCCCTGGACGGCGGGGGGGCCCTTACGCAGTATTTT.

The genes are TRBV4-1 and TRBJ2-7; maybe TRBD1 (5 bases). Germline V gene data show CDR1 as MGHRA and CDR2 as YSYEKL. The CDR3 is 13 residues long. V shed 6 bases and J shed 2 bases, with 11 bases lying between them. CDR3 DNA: TGCGCCAGCAGACCCGACAGTACCTACGAGCAGTACTTC. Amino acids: CASRPDSTYEQYF.

This CDR3 is CASSLGQVATEAFF. In DNA form, the CDR3 reads TGTGCCAGCAGCTTAGGACAGGTCGCGACTGAAGCTTTCTTT. The chain couples TRBV5-4 to TRBJ1-1; 7 nucleotides match TRBD1. Trimming removed 2 bases from V and 5 bases from J; junction bases left unmatched: 6. Germline-derived CDR1 and CDR2 are SGHNT and YYREEE (reference sequence). This CDR3 spans 14 amino acids.

CDR3 coding DNA: TGTGCCAGCTCAGGCCCGAGGCGAGACGAGCAGTACTTC. Its protein is CASSGPRRDEQYF. The chain uses TRBV18 and TRBJ2-7; D gene ambiguous. Trimming pared 5 bases from V and 5 bases from J, leaving 13 bases between. The CDR3 loop spans 13 amino acids. The germline V gene encodes CDR1 KGHSH and CDR2 LQKENI.

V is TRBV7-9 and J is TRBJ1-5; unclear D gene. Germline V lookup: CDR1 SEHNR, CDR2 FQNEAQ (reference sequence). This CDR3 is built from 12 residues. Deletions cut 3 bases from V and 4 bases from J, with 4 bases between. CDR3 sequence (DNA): TGTGCCAGCAGCTTTGGAAATCAGCCCCAGCATTTT. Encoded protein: CASSFGNQPQHF.

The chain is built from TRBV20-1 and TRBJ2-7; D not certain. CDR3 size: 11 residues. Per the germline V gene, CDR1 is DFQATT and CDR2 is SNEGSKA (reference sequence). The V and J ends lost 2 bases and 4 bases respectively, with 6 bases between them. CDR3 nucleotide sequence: TGCAGTGCTAGACCCCAGTACGAGCAGTACTTC. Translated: CSARPQYEQYF.

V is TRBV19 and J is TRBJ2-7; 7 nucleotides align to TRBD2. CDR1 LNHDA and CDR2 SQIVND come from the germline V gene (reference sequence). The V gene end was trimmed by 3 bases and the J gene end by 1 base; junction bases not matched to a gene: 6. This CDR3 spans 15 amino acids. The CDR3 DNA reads TGTGCCAGTAGTATTCTGGGGGAGGGTTCCTACGAGCAGTACTTC. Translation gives CASSILGEGSYEQYF.

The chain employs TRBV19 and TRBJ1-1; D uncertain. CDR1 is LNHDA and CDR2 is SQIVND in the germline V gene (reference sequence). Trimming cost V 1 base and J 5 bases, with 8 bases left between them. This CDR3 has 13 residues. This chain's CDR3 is CASSIVDETEAFF. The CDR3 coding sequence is TGTGCCAGTAGTATAGTCGACGAAACTGAAGCTTTCTTT.

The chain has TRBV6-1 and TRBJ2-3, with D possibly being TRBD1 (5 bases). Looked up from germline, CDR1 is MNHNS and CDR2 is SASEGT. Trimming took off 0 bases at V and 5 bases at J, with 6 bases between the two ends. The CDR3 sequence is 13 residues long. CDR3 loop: CASSEAGRDTQYF. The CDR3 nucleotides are TGTGCCAGCAGTGAAGCGGGGCGAGATACGCAGTATTTT.